Each of the 26 T cell receptor beta chains below was sequenced from the same sample in a study of control samples from healthy donors and cancer patients. Clones were read by immunoSEQ multiplex PCR, and TCRdb kept only the in-frame ones, dropping some. Of 180,000 or so clones in the sample, 90% to 95% were seen once. The sequenced material came from blood. Receptor source: a woman in her sixties in good health.

The chain is built from TRBV7-2 and TRBJ2-1; D is undetermined. The CDR3 loop spans 12 amino acids. Germline V gene data show CDR1 as SGHTA and CDR2 as FQGNSA. V was clipped by 1 base and J by 10 bases, with 8 bases between them. In DNA, the CDR3 is TGTGCCAGCAGCTTAGGGGCTTTGGAGCAGTTCTTC. This gives the protein CASSLGALEQFF.

The CDR3 bases are TGCGCCAGCAGTGAGAGGCAGGGATATGGCTACACCTTC. It is translated as CASSERQGYGYTF. J is TRBJ1-2 and V is TRBV10-1; TRBD1 might be the D (5 bases). Trimming stripped 2 bases from V and 5 bases from J, with 9 bases between. CDR3 size: 13 residues. Per the germline V gene, CDR1 is WNHNN and CDR2 is SYGVQD (reference sequence).

This clone occurred many times. The rearrangement links TRBV6-6 to TRBJ1-2; D perhaps matches TRBD1 (5 bases). The CDR3 is 16 amino acids. Trimming took 6 bases from V and 1 from J, leaving 18 bases between them. Germline CDR1 reads MNHNY; CDR2 reads SVGAGI (reference sequence). The CDR3 sequence is CASRYGGKGRNYGYTF. In DNA form, the CDR3 reads TGTGCCAGCAGATACGGGGGGAAGGGACGTAACTATGGCTACACCTTC.

The rearrangement uses TRBV7-2 and TRBJ2-2, with TRBD2 identical over 10 bases. Germline values: CDR1 SGHTA, CDR2 FQGNSA. CDR3 length: 15 residues. V shed 5 bases and J 7 bases; nucleotides not matched to a gene: 7. The CDR3 DNA is TGTGCCAGCAGCCAGAATAGCGGGGGGCTCGGGGAGCTGTTTTTT. Its protein product is CASSQNSGGLGELFF.

The V gene is TRBV4-3, the J gene TRBJ1-6, with D unresolved. Trimming stripped 8 bases from V and 6 bases from J, with 17 bases between. Germline V gives CDR1 LGHNA, CDR2 YSLEER. The CDR3 totals 15 residues. The CDR3 DNA sequence: TGCGCCAGCGGAAGGGATTTTCTGAGTAATTCACCCCTCCACTTT. Translated: CASGRDFLSNSPLHF.

This chain connects TRBV9 to TRBJ2-2; a weak D match, TRBD1 (6 bases). V was pared by 0 bases and J by 2 bases, with 8 bases between. From germline, CDR1 is SGDLS and CDR2 YYNGEE. The CDR3 extends over 15 amino acids. The CDR3 here is CASSVGQANTGELFF. CDR3 nucleotides: TGTGCCAGCAGCGTAGGACAGGCTAACACCGGGGAGCTGTTTTTT.

The rearrangement uses TRBV6-2 or TRBV6-3 and TRBJ1-2; no clear D gene. The V gene's germline CDR1 is MNHEY and CDR2 SVGEGT. V lost 6 bases and J 5 bases, leaving 16 bases between the germline ends. The CDR3 runs to 14 residues. The CDR3 DNA follows: TGTGCCAGCAGCCCTACCAGGAGCCGATATGGCTACACCTTC. This translates into CASSPTRSRYGYTF.

This chain connects TRBV30 to TRBJ1-2; no reliable D call. Between the trimmed V and J ends, which lost 0 bases and 4 bases, there was a span of 9 bases. Germline loops: CDR1 GTSNPN, CDR2 SVGIG (reference sequence). The CDR3 extends over 13 amino acids. This CDR3 is CAWSVRASYGYTF. In nucleotides, the CDR3 is TGTGCCTGGAGTGTAAGGGCGAGCTATGGCTACACCTTC.

DNA for the CDR3: TGTGCCAGCAGCCCCGGACAGGGCGGGGGGACTGAAGCTTTCTTT. This sequence encodes CASSPGQGGGTEAFF. The V and J genes are TRBV5-4 and TRBJ1-1; 8 bases agree with TRBD1. CDR3 length equals 15 residues. V trimming: 4 bases; J trimming: 5 bases; junction bases outside the gene matches: 10. Germline V lookup: CDR1 SGHNT, CDR2 YYREEE (reference sequence).

The chain couples TRBV21-1 to TRBJ1-5; the table's D gene call, TRBD1, was not cross checked with the DNA. TRBV21-1 counts as a pseudogene. The CDR3 is made up of 18 amino acids. CDR3 in DNA: TGTGCCAGCAGCAACCTGCCGGTGATTGGCAGGGTCAATCAGCCCCAGCATTTT. Its translation: CASSNLPVIGRVNQPQHF.

This chain's CDR3 is CASGLVYLGQGVTNEKLFF. CDR3 in DNA: TGTGCTAGTGGTTTGGTATACCTGGGACAGGGGGTAACTAATGAAAAACTGTTTTTT. The chain recombines TRBV12-5 with TRBJ1-4; 11 bases map to TRBD1. J was trimmed by 1 base and V by 0 bases; bases with no gene match: 7. The CDR3 contains 19 residues. The germline V gene has CDR1 LGHNT and CDR2 FRNRAP. The entire variable domain, with the rest obtained from reference TRBV12-5 and TRBJ1-4, is as follows: DARVTQTPRHKVTEMGQEVTMRCQPILGHNTVFWYRQTMMQGLELLAYFRNRAPLDDSGMPKDRFSAEMPDATLATLKIQPSEPRDSAVYFCASGLVYLGQGVTNEKLFFGSGTQLSVL.

The chain links TRBV5-1 to TRBJ1-4; no firm D call. CDR1 is SGHRS and CDR2 is YFSETQ in the germline V gene. Trimming took off 0 bases at V and 7 bases at J, with 4 bases between the two ends. This CDR3 contains 12 residues. The CDR3 coding sequence is TGCGCCAGCAGCTTGGGGAGTGAAAAACTGTTTTTT. Amino acid sequence: CASSLGSEKLFF.

The chain joins TRBV13 to TRBJ1-2; D gene unclear. Germline V lookup: CDR1 PRHDT, CDR2 FYEKMQ (reference sequence). With 7 bases removed from V and 2 bases from J, the gap between germline ends came to 20 bases. The CDR3 runs to 16 residues. CDR3: CASTHGPAFSNYGYTF. The CDR3 DNA follows: TGTGCCAGCACTCATGGGCCGGCATTTTCCAACTATGGCTACACCTTC.

This chain links TRBV5-1 with TRBJ2-3; possible D gene TRBD2, 6 bases. Trimming stripped 3 bases from V and 6 bases from J, with 14 bases between. Germline assignment: CDR1 SGHRS and CDR2 YFSETQ. The CDR3 loop spans 14 amino acids. The CDR3 here is CASSYGGARDTQYF. The CDR3 nucleotides read TGCGCCAGCAGCTACGGAGGGGCGAGGGATACGCAGTATTTT.

V is TRBV7-2 and J is TRBJ1-1, with 8 bases that match TRBD1. V dropped 10 bases and J dropped 1; count of bases not matched to a gene: 5. The CDR3 extends over 13 amino acids. The germline V gene encodes CDR1 SGHTA and CDR2 FQGNSA. In DNA form, the CDR3 reads TGTGCCACCCGGACAGGGCAGAACACTGAAGCTTTCTTT. Its protein product is CATRTGQNTEAFF.

CDR3 nucleotide sequence: TGTGCCAGTAGTATAGAGGATGGAAGCCCCCTCTATGGCTACACCTTC. Its protein is CASSIEDGSPLYGYTF. This chain links TRBV19 with TRBJ1-2; D remains unclear. CDR1 LNHDA and CDR2 SQIVND come from the germline V gene (reference sequence). The CDR3 spans 16 residues. The germline V and J ends were trimmed by 0 bases and 4 bases, with 15 bases remaining between them.

The chain couples TRBV7-9 to TRBJ1-3; D uncertain. V lost 5 bases and J 3 bases, leaving 11 bases between the germline ends. Germline CDR1 is SEHNR and CDR2 is FQNEAQ (reference sequence). The CDR3 sequence is 14 residues long. This CDR3 reads CASSRRTVGNTIYF. For the CDR3, the DNA is TGTGCCAGCAGCCGACGGACGGTTGGAAACACCATATATTTT.

This chain links TRBV6-2 or TRBV6-3 with TRBJ1-6; TRBD1 aligns across 7 bases. Germline V gene data show CDR1 as MNHEY and CDR2 as SVGEGT. V was pared by 4 bases and J by 9 bases, with 9 bases of the junction left unmatched. The CDR3 consists of 15 residues. This CDR3 is CASSSRQGVSSPLHF. In nucleotides, the CDR3 is TGTGCCAGCAGTTCCCGACAGGGAGTGAGTTCACCCCTCCACTTT.

The chain recombines TRBV9 with TRBJ1-4; D might be TRBD1 (6 bases). The germline V gene has CDR1 SGDLS and CDR2 YYNGEE. This CDR3 has 18 amino acids. Trimming removed 5 bases from V and 0 bases from J, with 20 bases in between. CDR3 region: CASRPGDISFATNEKLFF. CDR3 DNA sequence: TGTGCCAGCAGACCAGGGGACATATCCTTCGCAACTAATGAAAAACTGTTTTTT. The whole variable domain, remainder taken from reference TRBV9 and TRBJ1-4, is DSGVTQTPKHLITATGQRVTLRCSPRSGDLSVYWYQQSLDQGLQFLIQYYNGEERAKGNILERFSAQQFPDLHSELNLSSLELGDSALYFCASRPGDISFATNEKLFFGSGTQLSVL.

The V and J genes are TRBV6-2 or TRBV6-3 and TRBJ2-7; TRBD2 might be the D (6 bases). Germline V gene sequence: CDR1 MNHEY, CDR2 SVGEGT. The CDR3 has 14 amino acids. Trimming stripped 3 bases from V and 0 bases from J, with 9 bases between. The CDR3 sequence: CASSYGDSSYEQYF. The CDR3 DNA reads TGTGCCAGCAGTTATGGGGACTCCTCCTACGAGCAGTACTTC.

This clone is a singleton in its sample. V usage is TRBV24-1 and J usage is TRBJ1-1; D gene uncertain. This CDR3 region has 13 residues. Germline CDR1 reads KGHDR; CDR2 reads SFDVKD. Trimming removed 8 bases at V and 4 bases at J, with 13 bases between. CDR3 amino acids: CATKGPEGTEAFF. The CDR3, as DNA: TGTGCCACCAAAGGACCCGAGGGCACTGAAGCTTTCTTT.

This CDR3 is CASSLGTGGPAFF. The CDR3 DNA reads as TGCGCCAGCAGCTTGGGGACAGGGGGACCAGCTTTCTTT. The chain has TRBV5-1 and TRBJ1-1; 10 nucleotides agree with TRBD1. Germline loops: CDR1 SGHRS, CDR2 YFSETQ. The ends lost 0 bases at V and 10 bases at J; junction bases unmatched: 3. The CDR3 extends over 13 amino acids.

In the case of this clone: Other DNA sequences in the sample encode the same CDR3. J is TRBJ1-3 and V is TRBV9, with unresolved D. CDR1 and CDR2 (germline): SGDLS, YYNGEE. This CDR3 region has 14 residues. Trimming removed 1 base from V and 1 base from J, with 6 bases in between. For the CDR3, the DNA is TGTGCCAGCAGCGTACTAAGTTCTGGAAACACCATATATTTT. This gives the protein CASSVLSSGNTIYF. Drawing the rest from reference TRBV9 and TRBJ1-3, the complete variable domain is DSGVTQTPKHLITATGQRVTLRCSPRSGDLSVYWYQQSLDQGLQFLIQYYNGEERAKGNILERFSAQQFPDLHSELNLSSLELGDSALYFCASSVLSSGNTIYFGEGSWLTVV.

V usage is TRBV7-2 and J usage is TRBJ2-5; D not resolved. This CDR3 is built from 14 residues. CDR1 is SGHTA and CDR2 is FQGNSA in the germline V gene. V was shortened by 5 bases and J by 4 bases, with 14 bases between the two germline ends. The CDR3 DNA reads TGTGCCAGCAGCCCTAACCCCCCAAGAGAGACCCAGTACTTC. Translation gives CASSPNPPRETQYF.

The chain joins TRBV5-6 to TRBJ1-2; unclear D gene. In germline, CDR1 is SGHDT, CDR2 YYEEEE. This CDR3 spans 12 amino acids. V shed 1 base and J shed 4 bases, with 5 bases lying between them. CDR3 bases: TGTGCCAGCAGCTTGAGTCTCTATGGCTACACCTTC. It translates to CASSLSLYGYTF.

The genes are TRBV7-2 and TRBJ2-2, with D unresolved. The CDR3 contains 15 residues. In germline, CDR1 is SGHTA, CDR2 FQGNSA. Trimming stripped 0 bases from V and 0 bases from J, with 5 bases between. The CDR3 sequence: CASSLAGTNTGELFF. CDR3 nucleotides: TGTGCCAGCAGCTTAGCGGGGACGAACACCGGGGAGCTGTTTTTT.